A selection of T cell receptor beta chains follows, all from one sample in a study of blood T cell repertoires in COVID-19. TCRdb's table, derived via immunoSEQ multiplex PCR, lists solely in-frame clones and lacks some. The sample has some 100,000 clones; approximately 82% are singletons. Source material: peripheral blood. The origin of the receptors is a woman aged 55-69 years with acute or convalescent COVID-19. CDR3s include the opening cysteine and the closing phenylalanine or tryptophan. The order of the fields is J gene, clone size, V gene, D gene, CDR3 protein, CDR3 DNA. D genes are given only for firm matches. Rows give clone size only sometimes, using once, few, many, or a class for an expanded clone.

j_call: TRBJ1-2
clone_size: -
v_call: TRBV27
d_call: -
cdr3_aa: CASSSGVGGYTF
cdr3_nt: TGTGCCAGCAGTTCGGGAGTGGGTGGCTACACCTTC

j_call: TRBJ1-5
clone_size: -
v_call: TRBV2
d_call: -
cdr3_aa: CASRANNQPQHF
cdr3_nt: TGTGCCAGCAGGGCAAACAATCAGCCCCAGCATTTT

j_call: TRBJ2-1
clone_size: once
v_call: TRBV6-2/TRBV6-3
d_call: TRBD2
cdr3_aa: CASSFLAGGIRAGMHEQFF
cdr3_nt: TGTGCCAGCAGTTTCCTAGCGGGAGGAATCCGCGCCGGAATGCATGAGCAGTTCTTC

j_call: TRBJ2-1
clone_size: once
v_call: TRBV5-4
d_call: TRBD1
cdr3_aa: CASSSRDRKNNEQFF
cdr3_nt: TGTGCCAGCAGCTCTCGGGACAGGAAAAACAATGAGCAGTTCTTC

j_call: TRBJ2-2
clone_size: -
v_call: TRBV6-6
d_call: -
cdr3_aa: CASIRAEGTGELFF
cdr3_nt: TGTGCCAGCATTCGAGCGGAGGGCACCGGGGAGCTGTTTTTT

j_call: TRBJ2-7
clone_size: -
v_call: TRBV30
d_call: -
cdr3_aa: CAQSRGFYEQYF
cdr3_nt: TGTGCCCAATCCCGGGGGTTCTACGAGCAGTACTTC

j_call: TRBJ1-3
clone_size: -
v_call: TRBV7-9
d_call: TRBD1
cdr3_aa: CASTTDRAIYF
cdr3_nt: TGTGCCAGCACCACGGACAGGGCCATATATTTT

j_call: TRBJ1-1
clone_size: -
v_call: TRBV29-1
d_call: -
cdr3_aa: CSAERGGNTEAFF
cdr3_nt: TGCAGCGCCGAAAGGGGGGGGAACACTGAAGCTTTCTTT

j_call: TRBJ2-1
clone_size: -
v_call: TRBV27
d_call: TRBD2
cdr3_aa: CASRDSGSSYNEQFF
cdr3_nt: TGTGCCAGCAGAGATAGCGGGAGCTCCTACAATGAGCAGTTCTTC

j_call: TRBJ1-1
clone_size: -
v_call: TRBV27
d_call: -
cdr3_aa: CASSPEPDIMNTEAFF
cdr3_nt: TGTGCCAGCAGTCCGGAACCGGACATAATGAACACTGAAGCTTTCTTT

j_call: TRBJ2-2
clone_size: once
v_call: TRBV10-1
d_call: TRBD2
cdr3_aa: CASSEERGATGELFF
cdr3_nt: TGCGCCAGCAGTGAAGAGCGGGGGGCCACCGGGGAGCTGTTTTTT

j_call: TRBJ1-4
clone_size: -
v_call: TRBV5-6
d_call: TRBD1
cdr3_aa: CASSFGTGAANEKLFF
cdr3_nt: TGTGCCAGCAGCTTTGGGACAGGGGCTGCTAATGAAAAACTGTTTTTT

j_call: TRBJ2-1
clone_size: -
v_call: TRBV7-9
d_call: -
cdr3_aa: CASSPPIRGGNEQFF
cdr3_nt: TGTGCCAGCAGCCCGCCAATAAGGGGGGGCAATGAGCAGTTCTTC

j_call: TRBJ2-3
clone_size: -
v_call: TRBV28
d_call: TRBD1
cdr3_aa: CASKLMGRGNTDTQYF
cdr3_nt: TGTGCCAGCAAACTTATGGGCAGGGGGAACACAGATACGCAGTATTTT

j_call: TRBJ2-7
clone_size: -
v_call: TRBV5-4
d_call: TRBD2
cdr3_aa: CASSTGLAGEGEYF
cdr3_nt: TGTGCCAGCAGCACGGGACTAGCGGGAGAGGGGGAGTACTTC

j_call: TRBJ2-2
clone_size: -
v_call: TRBV7-2
d_call: -
cdr3_aa: CASSLVHSSGAGELFF
cdr3_nt: TGTGCCAGCAGCTTAGTTCACTCCTCCGGGGCCGGGGAGCTGTTTTTT

j_call: TRBJ2-1
clone_size: -
v_call: TRBV5-4
d_call: TRBD2
cdr3_aa: CASSPSPVLADHLSYNEQFF
cdr3_nt: TGTGCCAGCAGCCCAAGCCCGGTGCTAGCGGACCATCTATCGTACAATGAGCAGTTCTTC

j_call: TRBJ1-1
clone_size: -
v_call: TRBV7-9
d_call: -
cdr3_aa: CASSLGEIDTEAFF
cdr3_nt: TGTGCCAGCAGCTTGGGAGAAATAGACACTGAAGCTTTCTTT

j_call: TRBJ1-4
clone_size: -
v_call: TRBV30
d_call: -
cdr3_aa: CAWSVGTGGEKLFF
cdr3_nt: TGTGCCTGGAGTGTGGGGACCGGGGGTGAAAAACTGTTTTTT

j_call: TRBJ2-1
clone_size: -
v_call: TRBV5-1
d_call: TRBD2
cdr3_aa: CASSPLAGGTYNEQFF
cdr3_nt: TGCGCCAGCAGCCCTCTAGCGGGGGGGACCTACAATGAGCAGTTCTTC

j_call: TRBJ2-3
clone_size: once
v_call: TRBV28
d_call: TRBD1
cdr3_aa: CASSLSSVTGGRDTQYF
cdr3_nt: TGTGCCAGCAGTTTATCGTCGGTGACAGGGGGCCGGGATACGCAGTATTTT

j_call: TRBJ2-5
clone_size: -
v_call: TRBV5-6
d_call: -
cdr3_aa: CASSLERRPETQYF
cdr3_nt: TGTGCCAGCAGCTTGGAGCGGAGGCCAGAGACCCAGTACTTC

j_call: TRBJ1-3
clone_size: -
v_call: TRBV7-7
d_call: -
cdr3_aa: CASSPGGAGNTIYF
cdr3_nt: TGTGCTAGCAGCCCCGGGGGGGCTGGAAACACCATATATTTT

j_call: TRBJ2-5
clone_size: -
v_call: TRBV10-1
d_call: TRBD1
cdr3_aa: CARRDSQGEETQYF
cdr3_nt: TGCGCCAGGAGGGACAGTCAAGGTGAAGAGACCCAGTACTTC

j_call: TRBJ2-3
clone_size: few
v_call: TRBV19
d_call: -
cdr3_aa: CASGQIRTDTQYF
cdr3_nt: TGTGCCAGTGGCCAGATTCGCACAGATACGCAGTATTTT

j_call: TRBJ2-1
clone_size: once
v_call: TRBV10-3
d_call: TRBD2
cdr3_aa: CAISESETSGRSNEQFF
cdr3_nt: TGTGCCATCAGTGAGTCGGAAACTAGCGGGAGGTCAAATGAGCAGTTCTTC

j_call: TRBJ1-2
clone_size: -
v_call: TRBV10-3
d_call: TRBD1
cdr3_aa: CAISAGQGKYTF
cdr3_nt: TGTGCCATCAGTGCCGGACAGGGCAAGTACACCTTC

j_call: TRBJ2-2
clone_size: -
v_call: TRBV7-9
d_call: TRBD1
cdr3_aa: CASSLGQGATGELFF
cdr3_nt: TGTGCCAGCAGCTTGGGACAGGGGGCCACCGGGGAGCTGTTTTTT

j_call: TRBJ1-1
clone_size: -
v_call: TRBV7-9
d_call: TRBD1
cdr3_aa: CASSPGQGAEAFF
cdr3_nt: TGTGCCAGCAGCCCGGGACAGGGAGCTGAAGCTTTCTTT

j_call: TRBJ2-7
clone_size: -
v_call: TRBV6-5
d_call: -
cdr3_aa: CASSSPGLTYEQYF
cdr3_nt: TGTGCCAGCAGTTCACCCGGACTTACCTACGAGCAGTACTTC

j_call: TRBJ1-2
clone_size: -
v_call: TRBV5-8
d_call: TRBD1
cdr3_aa: CASSSTGGIVYGYTF
cdr3_nt: TGTGCCAGCAGCAGCACAGGGGGTATAGTCTATGGCTACACCTTC

j_call: TRBJ1-2
clone_size: -
v_call: TRBV15
d_call: TRBD1
cdr3_aa: CATSQNRGGNYGYTF
cdr3_nt: TGTGCCACCAGCCAAAACAGGGGAGGAAACTATGGCTACACCTTC

j_call: TRBJ2-2
clone_size: -
v_call: TRBV7-2
d_call: TRBD2
cdr3_aa: CASSFLGGAGQGGELFF
cdr3_nt: TGTGCCAGCAGCTTCCTCGGAGGAGCGGGGCAGGGCGGGGAGCTGTTTTTT

j_call: TRBJ2-5
clone_size: -
v_call: TRBV5-1
d_call: -
cdr3_aa: CASSLADQETQYF
cdr3_nt: TGCGCCAGCAGCTTGGCGGACCAAGAGACCCAGTACTTC

j_call: TRBJ1-2
clone_size: -
v_call: TRBV10-3
d_call: TRBD1
cdr3_aa: CAISESVLGQGDGYTF
cdr3_nt: TGTGCCATCAGTGAGTCGGTCCTGGGACAGGGGGATGGCTACACCTTC

j_call: TRBJ1-6
clone_size: -
v_call: TRBV5-1
d_call: TRBD1
cdr3_aa: CASRYGTGDNSPLHF
cdr3_nt: TGCGCCAGCAGATACGGGACAGGGGATAATTCACCCCTCCACTTT

j_call: TRBJ2-1
clone_size: -
v_call: TRBV18
d_call: TRBD2
cdr3_aa: CASSSLTSGRTTYNEQFF
cdr3_nt: TGTGCCAGCTCATCCTTGACTAGCGGGAGAACCACCTACAATGAGCAGTTCTTC

j_call: TRBJ2-3
clone_size: -
v_call: TRBV28
d_call: TRBD2
cdr3_aa: CASSFYRREDTDTQYF
cdr3_nt: TGTGCCAGCAGTTTTTATAGGCGGGAGGACACAGATACGCAGTATTTT

j_call: TRBJ2-1
clone_size: -
v_call: TRBV29-1
d_call: TRBD1
cdr3_aa: CSVPRDSSYNEQFF
cdr3_nt: TGCAGCGTCCCACGGGACAGTTCCTACAATGAGCAGTTCTTC

j_call: TRBJ1-2
clone_size: -
v_call: TRBV29-1
d_call: -
cdr3_aa: CSVGQMNGYTF
cdr3_nt: TGCAGCGTTGGACAGATGAATGGCTACACCTTC

j_call: TRBJ2-7
clone_size: -
v_call: TRBV27
d_call: -
cdr3_aa: CASRRNNMYEQYF
cdr3_nt: TGTGCCAGCAGGCGGAACAATATGTACGAGCAGTACTTC

j_call: TRBJ2-2
clone_size: -
v_call: TRBV28
d_call: TRBD2
cdr3_aa: CASLSGSGTGELFF
cdr3_nt: TGTGCCAGCTTGAGCGGGAGTGGCACCGGGGAGCTGTTTTTT

j_call: TRBJ1-1
clone_size: -
v_call: TRBV5-1
d_call: -
cdr3_aa: CASSSVIQGAEAFF
cdr3_nt: TGCGCCAGCAGCTCAGTGATCCAAGGGGCTGAAGCTTTCTTT

j_call: TRBJ2-1
clone_size: -
v_call: TRBV28
d_call: TRBD2
cdr3_aa: CASSSDSGGRGYNEQFF
cdr3_nt: TGTGCCAGCAGTTCGGATAGCGGGGGAAGGGGTTACAATGAGCAGTTCTTC

j_call: TRBJ1-4
clone_size: -
v_call: TRBV4-1
d_call: TRBD1
cdr3_aa: CASSQEGTGGEKLFF
cdr3_nt: TGCGCCAGCAGCCAAGAGGGGACAGGTGGTGAAAAACTGTTTTTT

j_call: TRBJ1-5
clone_size: -
v_call: TRBV5-5
d_call: TRBD1
cdr3_aa: CASSWDSYSNQPQHF
cdr3_nt: TGTGCCAGCAGTTGGGACAGTTATAGCAATCAGCCCCAGCATTTT

j_call: TRBJ2-7
clone_size: -
v_call: TRBV7-9
d_call: -
cdr3_aa: CASSLGLDRAYEQYF
cdr3_nt: TGTGCCAGCAGCTTGGGGCTGGACCGGGCCTACGAGCAGTACTTC

j_call: TRBJ2-1
clone_size: -
v_call: TRBV24-1
d_call: TRBD2
cdr3_aa: CATARAGGGEQFF
cdr3_nt: TGTGCCACCGCCCGAGCGGGGGGTGGGGAGCAGTTCTTC